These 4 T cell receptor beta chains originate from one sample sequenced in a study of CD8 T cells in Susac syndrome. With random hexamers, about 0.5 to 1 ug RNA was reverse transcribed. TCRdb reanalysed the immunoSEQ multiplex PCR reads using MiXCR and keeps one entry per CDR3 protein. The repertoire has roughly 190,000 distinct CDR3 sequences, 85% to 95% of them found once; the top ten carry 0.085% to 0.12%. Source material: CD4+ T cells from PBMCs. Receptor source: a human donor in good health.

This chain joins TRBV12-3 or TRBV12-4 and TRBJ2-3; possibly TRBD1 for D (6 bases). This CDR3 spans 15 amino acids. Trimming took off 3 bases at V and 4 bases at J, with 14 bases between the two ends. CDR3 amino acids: CASSFRGSGPDTQYF. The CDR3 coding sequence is TGTGCCAGCAGTTTCAGGGGCAGCGGTCCAGATACGCAGTATTTT.

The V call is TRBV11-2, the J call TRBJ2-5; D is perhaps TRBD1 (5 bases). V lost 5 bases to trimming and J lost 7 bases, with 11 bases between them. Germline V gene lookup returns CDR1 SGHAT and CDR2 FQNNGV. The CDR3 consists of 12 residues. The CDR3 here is CASSRPGRTQYF. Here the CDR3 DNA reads TGTGCCAGCAGCCGACCAGGGCGGACCCAGTACTTC.

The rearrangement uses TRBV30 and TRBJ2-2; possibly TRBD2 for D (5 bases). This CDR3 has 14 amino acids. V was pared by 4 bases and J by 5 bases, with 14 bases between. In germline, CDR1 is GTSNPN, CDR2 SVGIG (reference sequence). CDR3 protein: CAWTNPGWTGELFF. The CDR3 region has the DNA TGTGCCTGGACAAACCCGGGGTGGACCGGGGAGCTGTTTTTT.

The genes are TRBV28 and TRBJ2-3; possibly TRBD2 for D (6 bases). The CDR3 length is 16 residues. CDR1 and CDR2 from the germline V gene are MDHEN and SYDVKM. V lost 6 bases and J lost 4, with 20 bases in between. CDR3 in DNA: TGTGCCAGCAGGGTGTCTGAACGGGAGTACCCAGATACGCAGTATTTT. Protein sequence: CASRVSEREYPDTQYF.